Sequencing of this TCR beta chain was carried out in a study of CD8 T cells in ankylosing spondylitis. Broader study findings: Among TCR beta sequences, a motif of roughly 8 highly homologous variants appeared characteristic of ankylosing spondylitis blood. Past studies reported some motif variants in reactive arthritis synovial fluid and blood. It was reported that disease-linked clones were significantly enriched in matched ankylosing spondylitis synovial fluid.

TCRdb processed the 5' RACE reads anew with MiXCR; each CDR3 protein has one entry. This sample yields around 180,000 distinct CDR3 sequences, of which around 13% are seen a single time; 11% belongs to the top ten. Points on this clonotype: Its matching antigen is unknown.

This CDR3 is built from 16 residues. Unmatched junction bases numbered 9, after V lost 4 bases and J lost 2 bases. The germline V gene encodes CDR1 SGDLS and CDR2 YYNGEE. Sequenced input: blood, either unsorted or a sorted T cell fraction (not recorded which). This TCR was recovered from a female donor with ankylosing spondylitis or in good health (not recorded which). The chain carries TRBV9 and TRBJ2-1; 7 bases fit TRBD2. Here the CDR3 DNA reads TGTGCCAGCAGCTCCCAGGCGCGGGGGACCTACAATGAGCAGTTCTTC. Its protein is CASSSQARGTYNEQFF.